This TCR beta chain was profiled in a study of shared clonotypes between healthy human individuals. The repertoire was sequenced with immunoSEQ multiplex PCR; TCRdb's copy has only in-frame clones and lacks some. The sample shows about 2.1 million clones, roughly 93% of them seen only once. J gave up 4 bases and V 3 bases, and 8 bases lay outside the gene matches. The germline V gene encodes CDR1 SQVTM and CDR2 ANQGSEA. The CDR3 covers 15 residues. Naive CD8 cells comprised CD45RO-negative, CCR7-positively selected cells, excluding terminally differentiated effector memory CD45RA+ cells. The specimen sequenced was naive CD8+ T cells from PBMCs. The V call is TRBV29-1, the J call TRBJ2-3; 9 bases agree with TRBD1. This receptor was obtained from a man younger than 35 in good health. Some clones in this sample may be carry-over from other donors' samples. CDR3 protein: CSVESGTGWADTQYF. The CDR3 nucleotides are TGCAGCGTTGAGTCCGGGACAGGGTGGGCAGATACGCAGTATTTT.